Below are 8 T cell receptor beta chains sequenced from a single sample in a study of early T cells in non-severe SARS-CoV-2 infection. TCRdb reprocessed the 5' RACE reads via MiXCR and lists one record per CDR3 protein. The sample contains about 120,000 distinct CDR3 sequences, roughly 13% of which appear only once. Specimen: whole blood, collected at baseline. The receptors stem from an adult who was a healthcare worker with PCR-confirmed SARS-CoV-2 infection or an uninfected control (not recorded which).

This clonotype was detected a few times. The chain combines TRBV30 with TRBJ2-7; D may be TRBD1 (5 bases). V was pared by 2 bases and J by 1 base, with 9 bases between. Germline V gene data show CDR1 as GTSNPN and CDR2 as SVGIG (reference sequence). The CDR3 contains 13 residues. The CDR3 DNA is TGTGCCTGGAGTAGGAAGGGGTCCTACGAGCAGTACTTC. It encodes CAWSRKGSYEQYF.

The rearrangement joins TRBV12-3 or TRBV12-4 to TRBJ1-1; 7 nucleotides match TRBD1. V trimming: 1 base; J trimming: 4 bases; junction bases outside the gene matches: 6. The length of the CDR3 is 15 residues. The CDR3 is CASSLEGQSGTEAFF. CDR3 nucleotide sequence: TGTGCCAGCAGTTTAGAGGGACAGTCCGGCACTGAAGCTTTCTTT.

Ten or more counts support this clonotype. The chain employs TRBV29-1 and TRBJ1-1, with TRBD1 as a possible D gene (5 bases). The CDR3 is made up of 13 amino acids. CDR1 and CDR2 from the germline V gene are SQVTM and ANQGSEA. V was pared by 6 bases and J by 2 bases, with 13 bases between. CDR3 residues: CSVGDGYNTEAFF. The CDR3 nucleotides are TGCAGCGTGGGGGACGGGTATAACACTGAAGCTTTCTTT.

The V and J genes are TRBV3-1 and TRBJ1-4; 8 bases are a match to TRBD1. The J segment lost 3 bases and the V segment lost 4 bases, leaving 4 bases of the junction unmatched. The CDR3 covers 15 residues. Per the germline V gene, CDR1 is LGHDT and CDR2 is YNNKEL (reference sequence). The CDR3 DNA sequence: TGTGCCAGCAGCCGACAGGGGTATCCTAATGAAAAACTGTTTTTT. Translated, it gives CASSRQGYPNEKLFF.

The rearrangement joins TRBV12-3 or TRBV12-4 to TRBJ1-2, with 7 bases aligning to TRBD1. This CDR3 has 12 amino acids. The CDR3 loop is CASRTGYLGYTF. CDR3 nucleotides: TGTGCTAGCCGGACAGGTTATCTTGGCTACACCTTC.

The chain employs TRBV5-1 and TRBJ1-1; 7 positions match TRBD1. Germline CDR1 SGHRS, CDR2 YFSETQ. The length of the CDR3 is 15 residues. J lost 5 bases, V lost 4 bases, and 11 bases had no gene match. This CDR3 is CASSLRQGGGTEAFF. CDR3 coding DNA: TGCGCCAGCAGCCTTCGACAGGGAGGGGGAACTGAAGCTTTCTTT.

V usage is TRBV18 and J usage is TRBJ1-5; no clear D. Germline CDR1 KGHSH, CDR2 LQKENI. The V end lost 3 bases, the J end lost 1 base, and 1 base lay between the germline ends. This CDR3 contains 12 residues. Here the CDR3 reads CASSPSNQPQHF. CDR3 nucleotides: TGTGCCAGCTCACCGAGCAATCAGCCCCAGCATTTT.

This clonotype was recorded a few times. The chain employs TRBV2 and TRBJ2-7; tentatively, D is TRBD1 (6 bases). Germline V gene sequence: CDR1 SNHLY, CDR2 FYNNEI. This CDR3 has 14 residues. V lost 6 bases and J lost 4, with 16 bases in between. The CDR3 nucleotides are TGTGCCAGCAGGAGCAGGGGATACACTTACGAGCAGTACTTC. Amino acids: CASRSRGYTYEQYF.